The 29 T cell receptor beta chains below all came from one sample that was sequenced in a study of blood T cell repertoires in COVID-19. TCRdb keeps only in-frame clones here, not all; method: immunoSEQ multiplex PCR. The sample lists under 200,000 clones, under 95% seen once, with about 2.5% in the top ten. Sequencing was done on a sample of peripheral blood. The receptors were gathered from a man aged 18 to 35 with acute or convalescent COVID-19.

V usage is TRBV4-2 and J usage is TRBJ1-2, with a possible D match to TRBD1 (5 bases). Germline CDR1 LGHNA, CDR2 YNFKEQ. V was trimmed by 0 bases and J by 4 bases, leaving 12 bases between them. This CDR3 has 15 amino acids. CDR3 protein: CASSQEGQGLYGYTF. The CDR3 DNA is TGTGCCAGCAGCCAAGAAGGGCAGGGCCTCTATGGCTACACCTTC.

The chain combines TRBV2 with TRBJ2-5, with D hard to call. V was trimmed by 7 bases and J by 1 base, leaving 7 bases between them. This CDR3 has 12 amino acids. Germline loops: CDR1 SNHLY, CDR2 FYNNEI. CDR3 in DNA: TGTGCCAGCAAGCTGAGCCAAGAGACCCAGTACTTC. Translated: CASKLSQETQYF.

The chain uses TRBV15 and TRBJ1-4; 9 positions match TRBD1. V shed 0 bases and J 7 bases; nucleotides not matched to a gene: 3. The germline CDR1 and CDR2 sequences are LNHNV and YYDKDF (reference sequence). This CDR3 comprises 15 residues. CDR3 sequence: CATSRDGTGREKLFF. CDR3 in DNA: TGTGCCACCAGCAGAGATGGGACAGGGCGTGAAAAACTGTTTTTT.

The chain uses TRBV5-6 and TRBJ2-5; D perhaps matches TRBD2 (5 bases). V lost 3 bases, J lost 3 bases, and 18 bases lay in between. The CDR3 is 16 amino acids. Per the germline V gene, CDR1 is SGHDT and CDR2 is YYEEEE. The CDR3 here is CASSSTGSRKKETQYF. CDR3 DNA sequence: TGTGCCAGCAGCTCGACGGGAAGTAGGAAAAAAGAGACCCAGTACTTC.

This chain uses TRBV5-1 with TRBJ1-2; D is undetermined. The CDR3 runs 14 residues. V dropped 0 bases and J dropped 4 bases, with 10 bases sitting between them. Germline CDR1 reads SGHRS; CDR2 reads YFSETQ. The CDR3 region is CASSLVETVYGYTF. The CDR3 DNA reads as TGCGCCAGCAGCTTGGTGGAGACGGTCTATGGCTACACCTTC.

The chain joins TRBV7-8 to TRBJ1-4, with D possibly matching TRBD1 (5 bases). With 4 bases removed from V and 2 bases from J, the gap between germline ends came to 8 bases. The CDR3 extends over 14 amino acids. Germline CDR1 and CDR2: SGHVS and FQNEAQ. The CDR3 loop is CASSSGGTNEKLFF. In nucleotides, the CDR3 is TGTGCCAGCAGCTCCGGGGGGACTAATGAAAAACTGTTTTTT.

The V call is TRBV6-6, the J call TRBJ1-3, with 7 bases identical to TRBD1. V trimming: 5 bases; J trimming: 0 bases; junction bases outside the gene matches: 10. This CDR3 spans 17 amino acids. The germline gives CDR1 MNHNY, CDR2 SVGAGI (reference sequence). CDR3: CASSHYGQELSGNTIYF. The CDR3 DNA sequence: TGTGCCAGCAGTCATTACGGACAGGAGCTCTCTGGAAACACCATATATTTT.

The chain combines TRBV29-1 with TRBJ2-1; weak D call: TRBD1 (6 bases). Germline loops: CDR1 SQVTM, CDR2 ANQGSEA. Trimming took 7 bases from V and 4 from J, leaving 17 bases between them. The CDR3 consists of 14 residues. The CDR3 spells CSAEQGQGYNEQFF. In nucleotides, the CDR3 is TGCAGCGCAGAACAGGGCCAAGGTTACAATGAGCAGTTCTTC.

The genes are TRBV9 and TRBJ1-2; 8 bases are a match to TRBD1. With 2 bases clipped from V and 1 base from J, the junction kept 7 bases outside the gene matches. This CDR3 spans 16 amino acids. Germline CDR1 SGDLS, CDR2 YYNGEE. In DNA form, the CDR3 reads TGTGCCAGCAGCGTGACAGGGGACAACCATAACTATGGCTACACCTTC. Translated: CASSVTGDNHNYGYTF. Full variable domain (rest looked up from reference TRBV9 and TRBJ1-2): DSGVTQTPKHLITATGQRVTLRCSPRSGDLSVYWYQQSLDQGLQFLIQYYNGEERAKGNILERFSAQQFPDLHSELNLSSLELGDSALYFCASSVTGDNHNYGYTFGSGTRLTVV.

The gene calls are TRBV5-4 and TRBJ1-1; D possibly corresponds to TRBD1 (5 bases). Trimming cost V 0 bases and J 1 base, with 13 bases left between them. From germline, CDR1 is SGHNT and CDR2 YYREEE (reference sequence). This CDR3 has 16 amino acids. As DNA, the CDR3 is TGTGCCAGCAGCTTGGCTTCGCCTAGGGGGAACACTGAAGCTTTCTTT. It specifies CASSLASPRGNTEAFF.

The genes are TRBV6-6 and TRBJ1-2; 9 bases are a match to TRBD1. The V gene end was trimmed by 0 bases and the J gene end by 2 bases; junction bases not matched to a gene: 1. The CDR3 runs to 15 residues. Germline lookup yields CDR1 MNHNY and CDR2 SVGAGI (reference sequence). The CDR3 DNA sequence: TGTGCCAGCAGTTACTCGGGACAGGGCAACTATGGCTACACCTTC. Its protein product is CASSYSGQGNYGYTF.

The gene calls are TRBV6-6 and TRBJ1-2; 8 positions agree with TRBD1. The V gene end was trimmed by 4 bases and the J gene end by 4 bases; junction bases not matched to a gene: 5. The CDR3 runs 14 residues. Looked up from germline, CDR1 is MNHNY and CDR2 is SVGAGI (reference sequence). In DNA, the CDR3 is TGTGCCAGCAGTTCGGGGACAGGACGCTATGGCTACACCTTC. Amino acids: CASSSGTGRYGYTF.

The rearrangement uses TRBV19 and TRBJ2-7; 7 nucleotides match TRBD1. Losses at the gene ends were 3 bases for V and 4 bases for J; bases not matched to a gene: 3. The germline CDR1 and CDR2 sequences are LNHDA and SQIVND (reference sequence). The CDR3 length is 13 residues. The CDR3 loop is CASSMQQGYEQYF. For the CDR3, the DNA is TGTGCCAGTAGTATGCAACAGGGGTACGAGCAGTACTTC. Supplemented by reference TRBV19 and TRBJ2-7, the full variable domain reads DGGITQSPKYLFRKEGQNVTLSCEQNLNHDAMYWYRQDPGQGLRLIYYSQIVNDFQKGDIAEGYSVSREKKESFPLTVTSAQKNPTAFYLCASSMQQGYEQYFGPGTRLTVT.

This clone appeared once. The rearrangement joins TRBV11-2 to TRBJ1-3, with D unresolved. V lost 1 base and J lost 4, with 8 bases in between. Germline CDR1 SGHAT, CDR2 FQNNGV. The CDR3 extends over 14 amino acids. CDR3 nucleotides: TGTGCCAGCAGCTTAGCGGGTAGAGGAAACACCATATATTTT. Encoded protein: CASSLAGRGNTIYF.

The V gene is TRBV5-5, the J gene TRBJ1-2, with 10 bases aligning to TRBD1. The CDR3 runs 17 residues. After removal of 4 bases from V and 4 bases from J, the junction contained 13 bases not matched to a gene. Germline V CDR1 and CDR2: SGHKS, YYEKEE (reference sequence). The CDR3 DNA follows: TGTGCCAGCAGCGTAACATCCGGGACAGGGGAGGGCTATGGCTACACCTTC. This encodes CASSVTSGTGEGYGYTF.

This clone was found a few times. This chain connects TRBV30 to TRBJ1-5; possibly TRBD1 for D (5 bases). Trimming left V 0 bases short and J 7 bases short, with 13 bases between. Germline V lookup: CDR1 GTSNPN, CDR2 SVGIG (reference sequence). The CDR3 covers 14 residues. The CDR3 sequence is CAWSVAGRVQPQHF. CDR3 in DNA: TGTGCCTGGAGTGTAGCGGGGCGAGTCCAGCCCCAGCATTTT.

The chain joins TRBV5-1 to TRBJ2-2; 8 nucleotides match TRBD2. Trimming removed 0 bases from V and 5 bases from J; junction bases left unmatched: 9. The germline V gene encodes CDR1 SGHRS and CDR2 YFSETQ. The CDR3 totals 17 residues. The CDR3 loop reads CASSLAQREYKTGELFF. The CDR3 bases are TGCGCCAGCAGCTTGGCCCAGCGGGAGTATAAAACCGGGGAGCTGTTTTTT.

The chain recombines TRBV30 with TRBJ1-2, with a weak D call TRBD1 (5 bases). CDR1 and CDR2 (germline): GTSNPN, SVGIG (reference sequence). This CDR3 has 17 residues. Between the trimmed V and J ends, which lost 0 bases and 9 bases, there was a span of 26 bases. CDR3 region: CAWSVRALGLASYRYTF. The CDR3 DNA sequence: TGTGCCTGGAGTGTACGGGCTTTGGGACTCGCGTCCTACCGCTACACCTTC.

This clone was counted between two and nine times. J is TRBJ2-1 and V is TRBV19, with D perhaps TRBD2 (6 bases). The V and J ends lost 1 base and 7 bases respectively, with 20 bases between them. Germline V gives CDR1 LNHDA, CDR2 SQIVND (reference sequence). The CDR3 contains 17 residues. Here the CDR3 reads CASSIALLAQSWNEQFF. CDR3 sequence (DNA): TGTGCCAGTAGTATAGCCTTACTAGCACAGAGCTGGAATGAGCAGTTCTTC.

The gene calls are TRBV6-1 and TRBJ2-7; TRBD1 matches at 9 bases. The V and J ends lost 8 bases and 4 bases, in that order; junction bases with no gene match: 9. Per the germline V gene, CDR1 is MNHNS and CDR2 is SASEGT. The CDR3 totals 14 residues. The CDR3 DNA is TGTGCCAGCGCTCTTGTGGGACAGGGATACGAGCAGTACTTC. Translating gives CASALVGQGYEQYF.

The chain carries TRBV2 and TRBJ1-5, with TRBD1 identical over 8 bases. The CDR3 spans 20 residues. The V segment lost 4 bases and the J segment 0 bases; nucleotides outside the gene matches: 17. Germline CDR1 and CDR2: SNHLY and FYNNEI. CDR3 residues: CASSGGVGTGGGSSNQPQHF. The DNA for the CDR3 is TGTGCCAGCAGTGGAGGGGTTGGGACAGGTGGGGGTTCTAGCAATCAGCCCCAGCATTTT.

In its sample, this clone was seen once. The chain has TRBV30 and TRBJ1-1; a possible D gene is TRBD1 (5 bases). The V gene lost 0 bases and the J gene lost 4 bases, with 12 bases spanning the gap. CDR3 length equals 14 residues. Germline V gives CDR1 GTSNPN, CDR2 SVGIG (reference sequence). CDR3 region: CAWSVSRVGTEAFF. In nucleotides, the CDR3 is TGTGCCTGGAGTGTATCCAGGGTGGGCACTGAAGCTTTCTTT.

J is TRBJ1-2 and V is TRBV14, with 10 bases fitting TRBD1. The CDR3 totals 14 residues. Germline-derived CDR1 and CDR2 are SGHDN and FVKESK. The J segment lost 7 bases and the V segment lost 4 bases, leaving 6 bases of the junction unmatched. CDR3 protein: CASSLRTGGRGYTF. Here the CDR3 DNA reads TGTGCCAGCAGCCTTCGGACAGGGGGTCGTGGCTACACCTTC.

J is TRBJ1-4 and V is TRBV7-9; 10 nucleotides match TRBD1. Losses at the gene ends were 3 bases for V and 5 bases for J; bases not matched to a gene: 0. This CDR3 is built from 14 residues. Germline CDR1 SEHNR, CDR2 FQNEAQ (reference sequence). The CDR3 coding sequence is TGTGCCAGCAGCTTGGGACAGGGGAATGAAAAACTGTTTTTT. It specifies CASSLGQGNEKLFF.

This clone showed up just once. This chain uses TRBV6-5 with TRBJ1-1, with TRBD1 matching over 9 bases. Germline CDR1 is MNHEY and CDR2 is SVGAGI. Trimming took 10 bases from V and 3 from J; bases not matched to a gene: 12. This CDR3 spans 15 amino acids. The CDR3 DNA reads TGTGCCACTATGTATGGGTGGGACAGGGACACTGAAGCTTTCTTT. Protein product: CATMYGWDRDTEAFF.

This chain links TRBV18 with TRBJ1-2, with 9 bases lining up with TRBD1. The CDR3 has 14 residues. The V and J ends lost 3 bases and 8 bases, in that order; junction bases with no gene match: 7. CDR1 is KGHSH and CDR2 is LQKENI in the germline V gene. CDR3 in DNA: TGTGCCAGCTCACCCTCGACAGGGGGAAAAGGCTACACCTTC. This sequence encodes CASSPSTGGKGYTF.

The rearrangement uses TRBV6-5 and TRBJ1-5; 9 nucleotides agree with TRBD1. With V trimmed by 7 bases and J by 4 bases, 5 bases remained unmatched. The CDR3 is made up of 14 amino acids. Germline CDR1 reads MNHEY; CDR2 reads SVGAGI. The DNA of the CDR3 is TGTGCCAGCATCGAGACAGGGGGGAATCAGCCCCAGCATTTT. This gives the protein CASIETGGNQPQHF.

This clone has a single count. The rearrangement joins TRBV19 to TRBJ2-4; D unresolved. The V gene lost 5 bases and the J gene lost 6 bases, with 23 bases spanning the gap. The germline V gene encodes CDR1 LNHDA and CDR2 SQIVND (reference sequence). The CDR3 spans 17 residues. The CDR3 nucleotides read TGTGCCAGTAGTTCAGAGAGACGCGCCCTGCTAGGAAACATTCAGTACTTC. Translating gives CASSSERRALLGNIQYF.

CDR3 nucleotides: TGTGCCACCAGCAGCTCCCCGACAGGGTATGGCTACACCTTC. This sequence encodes CATSSSPTGYGYTF. The chain employs TRBV15 and TRBJ1-2, with 7 bases aligning to TRBD1. Trimming at V came to 3 bases and at J to 5 bases, leaving 6 bases not matched to a gene. The germline V gene has CDR1 LNHNV and CDR2 YYDKDF (reference sequence). The CDR3 is 14 residues long.